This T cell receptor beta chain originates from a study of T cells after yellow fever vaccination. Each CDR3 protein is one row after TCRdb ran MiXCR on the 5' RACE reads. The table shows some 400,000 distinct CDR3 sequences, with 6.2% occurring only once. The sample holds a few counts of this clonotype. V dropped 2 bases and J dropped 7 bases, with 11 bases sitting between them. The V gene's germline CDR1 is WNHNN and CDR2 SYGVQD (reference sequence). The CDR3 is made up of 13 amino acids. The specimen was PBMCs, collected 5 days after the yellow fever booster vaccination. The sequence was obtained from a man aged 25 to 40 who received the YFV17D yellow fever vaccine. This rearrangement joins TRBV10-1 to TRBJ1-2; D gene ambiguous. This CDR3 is CASSEDAPFGYTF. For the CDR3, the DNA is TGCGCCAGCAGTGAGGATGCACCTTTTGGCTACACCTTC.